Listed below are T cell receptor beta chains from one sample, sequenced in a study of T-cell reconstitution after alpha-beta-depleted transplantation in children. TCRdb fed the PCR reads into MiXCR, producing one record per CDR3 protein. The sample contains about 610,000 distinct CDR3 sequences, 10% of which appear only once. Sequences were derived from PBMCs from the stem cell graft donor, sampled from the stem cell graft. These receptors all come from a human donor who donated a stem cell graft to a child with acute myeloid leukemia. Each CDR3 is given without its conserved first and last residue.

J gene: TRBJ2-1
V gene: TRBV20-1
CDR3 protein: SARDGQETRPISYNEQF

J gene: TRBJ1-1
V gene: TRBV7-9
CDR3 protein: ASSFSSNTEAF

J gene: TRBJ2-7
V gene: TRBV20-1
CDR3 protein: SARGQESSYEQY

J gene: TRBJ1-1
V gene: TRBV2
CDR3 protein: ASSALWGVNTEAF

J gene: TRBJ2-3
V gene: TRBV29-1
CDR3 protein: SVVTPWADTQY

J gene: TRBJ2-7
V gene: TRBV6-2/TRBV6-3
CDR3 protein: ASRKDLPYEQY

J gene: TRBJ2-7
V gene: TRBV20-1
CDR3 protein: SALDGSSYEQY

J gene: TRBJ1-1
V gene: TRBV20-1
CDR3 protein: SARDGRSTEAF

J gene: TRBJ1-3
V gene: TRBV2
CDR3 protein: ASRAQGIAGNTIY

J gene: TRBJ1-1
V gene: TRBV30
CDR3 protein: AWIGGQFGITAF

J gene: TRBJ2-1
V gene: TRBV11-2
CDR3 protein: ASSLERPQHAYNEQF

J gene: TRBJ2-1
V gene: TRBV7-2
CDR3 protein: ASSLLQGLKDEQF

J gene: TRBJ2-6
V gene: TRBV27
CDR3 protein: ASLIRLSGANVLT

J gene: TRBJ2-7
V gene: TRBV27
CDR3 protein: ASLPPYEQY

J gene: TRBJ2-7
V gene: TRBV20-1
CDR3 protein: SAHYGGKREQY

J gene: TRBJ2-3
V gene: TRBV25-1
CDR3 protein: ASSELGGGLATDTQY

J gene: TRBJ2-3
V gene: TRBV21-1
CDR3 protein: ASSPQDTGAGTDTQY

J gene: TRBJ2-1
V gene: TRBV9
CDR3 protein: ASSVAMVLAHNEQF